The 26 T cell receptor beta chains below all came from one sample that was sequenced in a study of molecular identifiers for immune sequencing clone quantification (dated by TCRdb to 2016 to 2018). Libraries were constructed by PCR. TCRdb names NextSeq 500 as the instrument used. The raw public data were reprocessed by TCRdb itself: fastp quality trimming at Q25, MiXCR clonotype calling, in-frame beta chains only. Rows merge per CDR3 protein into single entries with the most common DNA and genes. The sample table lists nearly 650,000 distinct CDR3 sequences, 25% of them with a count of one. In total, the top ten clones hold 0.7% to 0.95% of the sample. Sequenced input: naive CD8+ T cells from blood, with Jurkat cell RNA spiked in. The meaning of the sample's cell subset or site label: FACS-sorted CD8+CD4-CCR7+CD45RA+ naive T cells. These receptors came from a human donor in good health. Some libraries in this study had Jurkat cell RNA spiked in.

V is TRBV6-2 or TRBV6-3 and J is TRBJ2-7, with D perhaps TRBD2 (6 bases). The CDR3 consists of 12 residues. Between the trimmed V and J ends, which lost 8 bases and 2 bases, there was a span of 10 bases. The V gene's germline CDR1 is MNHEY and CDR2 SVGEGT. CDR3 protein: CASGGTAYEQYF. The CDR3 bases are TGTGCCAGCGGCGGGACGGCCTACGAGCAGTACTTC.

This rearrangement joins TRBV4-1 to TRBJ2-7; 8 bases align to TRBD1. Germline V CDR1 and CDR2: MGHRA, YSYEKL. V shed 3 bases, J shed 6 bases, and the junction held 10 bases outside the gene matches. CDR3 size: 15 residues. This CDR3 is CASSQPGTGQGEQYF. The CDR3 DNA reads TGCGCCAGCAGCCAGCCCGGGACAGGCCAGGGCGAGCAGTACTTC.

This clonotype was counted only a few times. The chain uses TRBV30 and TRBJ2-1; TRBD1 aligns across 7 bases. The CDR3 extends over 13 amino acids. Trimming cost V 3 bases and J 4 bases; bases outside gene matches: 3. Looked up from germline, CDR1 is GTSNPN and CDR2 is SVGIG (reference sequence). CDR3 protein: CAWRIQGYNEQFF. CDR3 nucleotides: TGTGCCTGGAGGATACAGGGGTACAATGAGCAGTTCTTC.

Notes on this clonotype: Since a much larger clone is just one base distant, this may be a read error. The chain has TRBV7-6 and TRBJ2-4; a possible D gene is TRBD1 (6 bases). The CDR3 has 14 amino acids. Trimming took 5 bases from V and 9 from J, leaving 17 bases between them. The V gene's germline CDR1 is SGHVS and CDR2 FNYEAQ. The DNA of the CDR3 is TGTGCCAGCAGCCCCGGACAGCCCCAAAGCATTCAGTACTTC. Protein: CASSPGQPQSIQYF.

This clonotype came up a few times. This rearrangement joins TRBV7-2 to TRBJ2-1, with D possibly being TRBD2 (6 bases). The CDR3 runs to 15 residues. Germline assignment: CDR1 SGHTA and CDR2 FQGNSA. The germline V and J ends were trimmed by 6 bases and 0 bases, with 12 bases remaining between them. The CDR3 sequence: CASSSDGGSYNEQFF. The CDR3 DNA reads TGTGCCAGCAGTTCGGACGGGGGCTCCTACAATGAGCAGTTCTTC.

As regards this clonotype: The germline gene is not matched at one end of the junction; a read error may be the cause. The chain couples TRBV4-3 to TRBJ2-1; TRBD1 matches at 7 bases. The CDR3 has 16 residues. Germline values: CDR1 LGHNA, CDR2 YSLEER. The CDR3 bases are TGCGCCAGCAGCCAAGAGTCCGGGACAGTCTACCATGAGCAGTTCTTC. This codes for CASSQESGTVYHEQFF.

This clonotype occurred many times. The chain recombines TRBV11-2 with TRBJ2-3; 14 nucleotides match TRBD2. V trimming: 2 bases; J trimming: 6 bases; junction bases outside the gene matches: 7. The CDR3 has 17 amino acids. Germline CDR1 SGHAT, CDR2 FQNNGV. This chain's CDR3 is CASSLMTSGGARDTQYF. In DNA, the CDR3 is TGTGCCAGCAGCTTAATGACTAGCGGGGGGGCCAGGGATACGCAGTATTTT.

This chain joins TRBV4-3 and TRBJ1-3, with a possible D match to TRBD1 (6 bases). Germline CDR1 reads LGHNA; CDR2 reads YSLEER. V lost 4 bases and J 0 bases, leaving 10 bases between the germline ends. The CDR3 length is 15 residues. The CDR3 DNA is TGCGCCAGCAGCCCCCACAGGGACTCTGGAAACACCATATATTTT. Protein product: CASSPHRDSGNTIYF.

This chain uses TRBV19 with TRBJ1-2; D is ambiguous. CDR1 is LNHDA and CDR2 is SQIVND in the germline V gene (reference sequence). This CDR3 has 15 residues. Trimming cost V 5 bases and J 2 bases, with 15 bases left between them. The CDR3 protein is CASSPETTINYGYTF. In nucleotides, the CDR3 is TGTGCCAGTAGTCCCGAGACAACAATAAACTATGGCTACACCTTC.

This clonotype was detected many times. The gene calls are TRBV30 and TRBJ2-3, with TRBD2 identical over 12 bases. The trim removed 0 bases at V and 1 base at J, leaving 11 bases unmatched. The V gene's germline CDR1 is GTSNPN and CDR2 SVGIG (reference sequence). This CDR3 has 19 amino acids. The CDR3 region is CAWSVLAGGSGSRTDTQYF. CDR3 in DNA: TGTGCCTGGAGTGTACTAGCGGGGGGTTCCGGGAGTCGCACAGATACGCAGTATTTT. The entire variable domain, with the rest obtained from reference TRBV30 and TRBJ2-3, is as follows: SQTIHQWPATLVQPVGSPLSLECTVEGTSNPNLYWYRQAAGRGLQLLFYSVGIGQISSEVPQNLSASRPQDRQFILSSKKLLLSDSGFYLCAWSVLAGGSGSRTDTQYFGPGTRLTVL.

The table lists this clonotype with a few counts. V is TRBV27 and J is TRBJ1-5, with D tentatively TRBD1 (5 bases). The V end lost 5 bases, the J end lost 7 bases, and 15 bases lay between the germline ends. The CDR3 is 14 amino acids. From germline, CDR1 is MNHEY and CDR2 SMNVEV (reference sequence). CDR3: CASSNRGWNQPQHF. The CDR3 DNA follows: TGTGCCAGCAGTAACCGGGGCTGGAACCAGCCCCAGCATTTT.

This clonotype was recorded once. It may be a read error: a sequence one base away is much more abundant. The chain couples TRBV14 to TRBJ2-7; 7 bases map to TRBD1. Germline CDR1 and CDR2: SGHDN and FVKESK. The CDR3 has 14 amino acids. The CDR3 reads CASSQRDSLYEQHF. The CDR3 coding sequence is TGTGCCAGCAGCCAGAGGGACAGTCTGTACGAGCAGCACTTC.

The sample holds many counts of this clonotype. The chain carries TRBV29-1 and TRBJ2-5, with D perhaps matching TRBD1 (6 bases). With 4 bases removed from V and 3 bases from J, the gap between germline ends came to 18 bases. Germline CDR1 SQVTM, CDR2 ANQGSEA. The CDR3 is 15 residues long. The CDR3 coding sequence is TGCAGCGTTGCCGGTTCCACAGGGCAGGAAGAGACCCAGTACTTC. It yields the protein CSVAGSTGQEETQYF.

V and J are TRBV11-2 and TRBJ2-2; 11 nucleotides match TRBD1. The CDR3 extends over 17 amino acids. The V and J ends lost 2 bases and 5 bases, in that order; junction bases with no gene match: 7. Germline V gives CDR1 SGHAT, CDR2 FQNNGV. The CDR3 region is CASSLTADRGLTGELFF. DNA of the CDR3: TGTGCCAGCAGCTTAACGGCGGACAGGGGGCTTACCGGGGAGCTGTTTTTT.

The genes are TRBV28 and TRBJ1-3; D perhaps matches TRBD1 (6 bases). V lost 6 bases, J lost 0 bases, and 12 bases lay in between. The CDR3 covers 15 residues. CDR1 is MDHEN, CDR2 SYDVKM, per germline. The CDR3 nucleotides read TGTGCCAGCAGGCCCGACAGGAGCTCTGGAAACACCATATATTTT. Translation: CASRPDRSSGNTIYF.

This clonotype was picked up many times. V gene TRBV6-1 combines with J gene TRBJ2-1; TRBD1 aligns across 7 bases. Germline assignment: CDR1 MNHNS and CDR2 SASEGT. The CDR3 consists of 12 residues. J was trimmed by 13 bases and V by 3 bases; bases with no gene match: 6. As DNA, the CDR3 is TGTGCCAGCAGTGATACAGACAGGGCCCAGTTCTTC. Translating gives CASSDTDRAQFF.

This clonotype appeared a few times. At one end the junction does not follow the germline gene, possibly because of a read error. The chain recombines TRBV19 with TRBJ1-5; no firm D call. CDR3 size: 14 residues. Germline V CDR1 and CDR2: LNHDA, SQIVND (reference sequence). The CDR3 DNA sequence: TGTGCCAGTAGGATAGGCCGGGGCAATCAGCCCCAGCATTTT. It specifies CASRIGRGNQPQHF.

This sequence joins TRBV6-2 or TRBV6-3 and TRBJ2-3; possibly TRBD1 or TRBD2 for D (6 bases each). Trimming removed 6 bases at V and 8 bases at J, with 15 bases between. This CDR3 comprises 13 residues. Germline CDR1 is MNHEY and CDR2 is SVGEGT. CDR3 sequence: CASSLDWGATQYF. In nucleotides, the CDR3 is TGTGCCAGCAGCCTCGACTGGGGGGCTACGCAGTATTTT.

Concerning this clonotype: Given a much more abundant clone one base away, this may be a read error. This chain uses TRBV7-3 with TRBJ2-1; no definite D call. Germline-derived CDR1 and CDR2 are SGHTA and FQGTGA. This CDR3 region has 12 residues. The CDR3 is CASSPDGSLQSF. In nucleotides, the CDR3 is TGTGCCAGCAGCCCGGACGGTTCCTTGCAGTCCTTC.

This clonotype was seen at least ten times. CDR3 sequence: CASNPQQGSRSTEAFF. CDR3 in DNA: TGTGCCAGCAACCCCCAACAGGGATCTCGAAGCACTGAAGCTTTCTTT. V is TRBV2 and J is TRBJ1-1; tentatively, D is TRBD1 (6 bases). The CDR3 has 16 residues. The germline V gene has CDR1 SNHLY and CDR2 FYNNEI. Trimming pared 7 bases from V and 4 bases from J, leaving 22 bases between. The complete variable domain, with remaining parts taken from reference TRBV2 and TRBJ1-1, reads EPEVTQTPSHQVTQMGQEVILRCVPISNHLYFYWYRQILGQKVEFLVSFYNNEISEKSEIFDDQFSVERPDGSNFTLKIRSTKLEDSAMYFCASNPQQGSRSTEAFFGQGTRLTVV.

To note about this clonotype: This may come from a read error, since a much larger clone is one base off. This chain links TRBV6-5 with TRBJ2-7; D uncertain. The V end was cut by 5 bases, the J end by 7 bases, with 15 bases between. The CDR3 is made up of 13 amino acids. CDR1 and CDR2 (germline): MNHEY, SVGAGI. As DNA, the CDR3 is TGTGCCAGCAGTCACAGCCGGGCTGTGGAGCAGTACTTC. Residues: CASSHSRAVEQYF.

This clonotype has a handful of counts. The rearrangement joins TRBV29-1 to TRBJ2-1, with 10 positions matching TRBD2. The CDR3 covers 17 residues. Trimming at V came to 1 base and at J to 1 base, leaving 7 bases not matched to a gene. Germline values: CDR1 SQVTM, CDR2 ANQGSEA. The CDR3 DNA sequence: TGCAGCGTTGAAGGGTCTAGCGGGAGCTTATCCTACAATGAGCAGTTCTTC. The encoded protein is CSVEGSSGSLSYNEQFF.

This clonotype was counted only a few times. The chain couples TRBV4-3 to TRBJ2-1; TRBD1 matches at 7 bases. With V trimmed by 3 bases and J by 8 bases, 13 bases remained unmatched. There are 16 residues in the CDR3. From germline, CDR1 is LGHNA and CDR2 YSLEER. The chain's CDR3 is CASSHRSTTGSDEQFF. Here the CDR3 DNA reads TGCGCCAGCAGCCACCGATCAACGACAGGGTCGGATGAGCAGTTCTTC.

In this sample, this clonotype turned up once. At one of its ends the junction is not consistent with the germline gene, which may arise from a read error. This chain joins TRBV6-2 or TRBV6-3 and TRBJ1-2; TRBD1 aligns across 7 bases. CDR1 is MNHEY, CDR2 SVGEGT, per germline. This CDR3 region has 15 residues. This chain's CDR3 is CASSHSGTDIYGNTF. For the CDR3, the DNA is TGTGCCAGCAGTCACTCCGGGACAGACATCTATGGCAACACCTTC.

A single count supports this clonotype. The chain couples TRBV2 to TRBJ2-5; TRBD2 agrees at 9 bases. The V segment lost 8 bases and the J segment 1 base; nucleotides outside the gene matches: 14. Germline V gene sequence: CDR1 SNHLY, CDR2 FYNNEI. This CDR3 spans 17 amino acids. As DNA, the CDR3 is TGTGCCAGCTACACCCCTCCCTGGCGGGGGGGCCAAGAGACCCAGTACTTC. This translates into CASYTPPWRGGQETQYF.

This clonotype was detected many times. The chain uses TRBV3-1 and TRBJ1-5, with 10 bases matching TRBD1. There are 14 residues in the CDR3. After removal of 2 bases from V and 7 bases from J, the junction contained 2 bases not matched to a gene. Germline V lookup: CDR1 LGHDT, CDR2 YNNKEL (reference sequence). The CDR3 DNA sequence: TGTGCCAGCAGCCAACGGACAGGGGGGCAGCCCCAGCATTTT. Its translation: CASSQRTGGQPQHF.